The 13 T cell receptor beta chains below were found in one sample sequenced in a study of blood T cell repertoires in COVID-19. The repertoire was sequenced with immunoSEQ multiplex PCR; TCRdb's copy has only in-frame clones and lacks some. Found here are roughly 230,000 clones, 75% to 85% of them singletons; the top ten hold approximately 5%. The sequenced sample was peripheral blood. The receptors stem from a man aged 50-60 years with COVID-19, enrolled during active disease.

The V call is TRBV6-1, the J call TRBJ1-1, with D uncertain. The V gene's germline CDR1 is MNHNS and CDR2 SASEGT. With 5 bases removed from V and 4 bases from J, the gap between germline ends came to 11 bases. This CDR3 is built from 13 residues. The CDR3: CASSNTGSTEAFF. CDR3 nucleotides: TGTGCCAGCAGTAATACGGGGAGCACTGAAGCTTTCTTT.

The gene calls are TRBV18 and TRBJ1-5; D unresolved. The CDR3 sequence is 14 residues long. Germline V CDR1 and CDR2: KGHSH, LQKENI. Trimming removed 1 base at V and 6 bases at J, with 10 bases between. The CDR3: CASSPLSTAQPQHF. In DNA, the CDR3 is TGTGCCAGCTCACCACTTTCTACAGCTCAGCCCCAGCATTTT.

The V and J genes are TRBV28 and TRBJ1-5; 8 bases are a match to TRBD1. Germline-derived CDR1 and CDR2 are MDHEN and SYDVKM. CDR3 length equals 14 residues. With 1 base clipped from V and 5 bases from J, the junction kept 1 base outside the gene matches. In DNA form, the CDR3 reads TGTGCCAGCAGTTTATCGGGACAGGATCAGCCCCAGCATTTT. This codes for CASSLSGQDQPQHF.

J is TRBJ2-1 and V is TRBV9, with 7 bases identical to TRBD2. The CDR3 runs 16 residues. Germline lookup yields CDR1 SGDLS and CDR2 YYNGEE. The V gene end was trimmed by 4 bases and the J gene end by 2 bases; junction bases not matched to a gene: 9. The CDR3 reads CASSSGSAGTYNEQFF. The CDR3 region has the DNA TGTGCCAGCAGCTCCGGCTCAGCGGGGACCTACAATGAGCAGTTCTTC.

The V and J genes are TRBV7-2 and TRBJ1-1, with D tentatively TRBD1 (5 bases). CDR1 SGHTA and CDR2 FQGNSA come from the germline V gene. The CDR3 covers 13 residues. V was pared by 1 base and J by 3 bases, with 6 bases between. CDR3 protein: CASSLGQYTEAFF. The CDR3 DNA reads as TGTGCCAGCAGCTTAGGACAGTACACTGAAGCTTTCTTT.

The chain joins TRBV30 to TRBJ1-3; TRBD1 matches 9 bases. This CDR3 comprises 13 residues. Per the germline V gene, CDR1 is GTSNPN and CDR2 is SVGIG (reference sequence). J was trimmed by 6 bases and V by 2 bases; bases with no gene match: 2. The DNA for the CDR3 is TGTGCCTGGAGTTGGGACAGGGTAAACACCATATATTTT. Encoded protein: CAWSWDRVNTIYF.

The chain combines TRBV6-2 or TRBV6-3 with TRBJ1-2; tentatively, D is TRBD1 (5 bases). The V gene's germline CDR1 is MNHEY and CDR2 SVGEGT. Trimming removed 2 bases from V and 0 bases from J, with 13 bases in between. CDR3 length: 16 amino acids. DNA of the CDR3: TGTGCCAGCAGTTACCCCCCTTACAGGACTAACTATGGCTACACCTTC. Its protein is CASSYPPYRTNYGYTF.

V is TRBV23-1 and J is TRBJ1-3; D might be TRBD1 (5 bases). TRBV23-1 is given ORF status, its function remaining uncertain. V was clipped by 1 base and J by 2 bases, with 9 bases between them. The CDR3 length is 15 residues. Here the CDR3 DNA reads TGCGCCAGCAGTCAATACAGGCACCCTGGAAACACCATATATTTT. This gives the protein CASSQYRHPGNTIYF.

This clone was seen only once. J is TRBJ2-5 and V is TRBV7-2; 10 nucleotides align to TRBD2. CDR3 length: 15 residues. After removal of 4 bases from V and 5 bases from J, the junction contained 7 bases not matched to a gene. CDR1 and CDR2 (germline): SGHTA, FQGNSA. CDR3 nucleotide sequence: TGTGCCAGCAGCTCAATAGCGGGGGGTAGGGAGACCCAGTACTTC. Translation gives CASSSIAGGRETQYF.

This rearrangement joins TRBV7-2 to TRBJ1-6; TRBD1 is a possible D gene (6 bases). V was cut by 3 bases and J by 8 bases, with 8 bases left in between. The CDR3 is 13 residues long. From germline, CDR1 is SGHTA and CDR2 FQGNSA. CDR3 in DNA: TGTGCCAGCAGCTTCAACAGGGATTCACCCCTCCACTTT. Its protein product is CASSFNRDSPLHF.

This rearrangement joins TRBV5-1 to TRBJ2-3; D is unclear. This CDR3 has 16 amino acids. The V end lost 1 base, the J end lost 4 bases, and 16 bases lay between the germline ends. CDR1 is SGHRS, CDR2 YFSETQ, per germline. The CDR3 DNA reads TGCGCCAGCAGCTTGTTTTTAGGTCGTGGAGCAGATACGCAGTATTTT. Translating gives CASSLFLGRGADTQYF.

The V gene is TRBV20-1, the J gene TRBJ2-1; unclear D gene. V lost 0 bases, J lost 7 bases, and 4 bases lay in between. This CDR3 spans 11 amino acids. CDR1 and CDR2 (germline): DFQATT, SNEGSKA (reference sequence). The chain's CDR3 is CSARDPNEQFF. CDR3 nucleotide sequence: TGCAGTGCTAGAGACCCAAATGAGCAGTTCTTC.

This clone has ten or more counts. This chain uses TRBV4-1 with TRBJ2-1; TRBD2 is a possible D gene (5 bases). Germline V gene data show CDR1 as MGHRA and CDR2 as YSYEKL. The CDR3 totals 12 residues. The ends were cut back, 1 base at V and 9 bases at J, with 7 bases in the middle. CDR3 region: CASSQAGFEQFF. DNA of the CDR3: TGCGCCAGCAGCCAAGCGGGGTTTGAGCAGTTCTTC.